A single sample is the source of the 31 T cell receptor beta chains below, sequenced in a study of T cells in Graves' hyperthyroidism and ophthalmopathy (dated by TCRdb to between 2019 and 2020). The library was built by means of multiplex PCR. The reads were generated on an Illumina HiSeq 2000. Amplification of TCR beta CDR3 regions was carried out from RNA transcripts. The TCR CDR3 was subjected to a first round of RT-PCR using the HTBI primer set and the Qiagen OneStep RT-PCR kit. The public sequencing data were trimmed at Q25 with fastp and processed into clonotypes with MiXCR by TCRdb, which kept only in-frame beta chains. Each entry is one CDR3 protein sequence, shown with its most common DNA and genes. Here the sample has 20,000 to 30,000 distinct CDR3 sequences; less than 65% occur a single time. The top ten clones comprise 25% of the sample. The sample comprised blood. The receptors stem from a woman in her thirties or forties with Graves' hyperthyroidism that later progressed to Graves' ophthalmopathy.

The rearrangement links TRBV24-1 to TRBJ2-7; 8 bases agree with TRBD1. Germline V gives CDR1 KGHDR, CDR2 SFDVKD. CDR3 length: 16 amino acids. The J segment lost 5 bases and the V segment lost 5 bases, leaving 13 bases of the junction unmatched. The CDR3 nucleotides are TGTGCCACCAGTGCCCCGACACGGGACAGGTTTAACGAGCAGTACTTC. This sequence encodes CATSAPTRDRFNEQYF.

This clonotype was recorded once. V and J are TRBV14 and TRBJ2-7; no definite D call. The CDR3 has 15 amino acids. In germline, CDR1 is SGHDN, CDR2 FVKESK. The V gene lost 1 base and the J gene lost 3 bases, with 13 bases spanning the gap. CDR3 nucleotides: TGTGCCAGCAGCCAAGCTTTGGGCAACAACTACGAGCAGTACTTC. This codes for CASSQALGNNYEQYF.

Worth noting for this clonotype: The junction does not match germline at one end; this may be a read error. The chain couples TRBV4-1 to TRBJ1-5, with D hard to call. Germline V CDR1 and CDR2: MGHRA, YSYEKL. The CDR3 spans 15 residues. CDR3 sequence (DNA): TGCGCCAGCAGTTACAGAATTAATAGCATTCAGCCCCAGCATTTT. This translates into CASSYRINSIQPQHF.

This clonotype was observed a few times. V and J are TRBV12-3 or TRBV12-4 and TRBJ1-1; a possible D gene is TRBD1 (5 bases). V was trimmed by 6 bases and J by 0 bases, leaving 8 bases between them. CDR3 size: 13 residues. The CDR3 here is CASSTRVNTEAFF. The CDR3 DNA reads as TGTGCCAGCAGCACCAGGGTGAACACTGAAGCTTTCTTT.

CDR3 sequence reads: CASSFPRGTLIAAEAFF. CDR3 coding DNA: TGTGCCAGCAGCTTCCCCCGGGGGACCCTCATAGCCGCTGAAGCTTTCTTT. The rearrangement links TRBV7-3 to TRBJ1-1; a possible D gene is TRBD1 (5 bases). Per the germline V gene, CDR1 is SGHTA and CDR2 is FQGTGA. V was trimmed by 3 bases and J by 6 bases, leaving 23 bases between them. This CDR3 is 17 amino acids long. The variable domain in full, with the rest retrieved from reference TRBV7-3 and TRBJ1-1, is GAGVSQTPSNKVTEKGKYVELRCDPISGHTALYWYRQSLGQGPEFLIYFQGTGAADDSGLPNDRFFAVRPEGSVSTLKIQRTERGDSAVYLCASSFPRGTLIAAEAFFGQGTRLTVV.

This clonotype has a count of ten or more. CDR3 region: CAISLAGEQYF. For the CDR3, the DNA is TGTGCCATCTCACTCGCCGGGGAGCAGTACTTC. V and J are TRBV3-1 and TRBJ2-7, with unresolved D. CDR1 is LGHDT, CDR2 YNNKEL, per germline (reference sequence). Trimming left V 10 bases short and J 7 bases short, with 14 bases between. This CDR3 has 11 amino acids.

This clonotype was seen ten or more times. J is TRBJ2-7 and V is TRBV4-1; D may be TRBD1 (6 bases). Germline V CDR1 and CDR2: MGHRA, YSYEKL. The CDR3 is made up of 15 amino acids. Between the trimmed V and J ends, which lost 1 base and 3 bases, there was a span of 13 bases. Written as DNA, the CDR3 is TGCGCCAGCAGCCAAGCCCTCGGCAGGGGCTACGAGCAGTACTTC. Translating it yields CASSQALGRGYEQYF.

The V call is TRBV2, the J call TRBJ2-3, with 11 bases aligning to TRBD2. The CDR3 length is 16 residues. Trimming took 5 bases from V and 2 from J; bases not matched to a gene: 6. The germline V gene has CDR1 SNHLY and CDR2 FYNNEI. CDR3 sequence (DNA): TGTGCCAGCAGTTATCAACTAGCGGGGGTCACAGATACGCAGTATTTT. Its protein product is CASSYQLAGVTDTQYF. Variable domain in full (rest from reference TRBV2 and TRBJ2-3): EPEVTQTPSHQVTQMGQEVILRCVPISNHLYFYWYRQILGQKVEFLVSFYNNEISEKSEIFDDQFSVERPDGSNFTLKIRSTKLEDSAMYFCASSYQLAGVTDTQYFGPGTRLTVL.

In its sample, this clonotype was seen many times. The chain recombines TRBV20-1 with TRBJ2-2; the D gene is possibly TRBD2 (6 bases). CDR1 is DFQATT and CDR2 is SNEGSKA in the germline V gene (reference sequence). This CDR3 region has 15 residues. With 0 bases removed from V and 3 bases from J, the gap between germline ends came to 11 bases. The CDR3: CSARDGGRDTGELFF. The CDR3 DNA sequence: TGCAGTGCTAGAGATGGGGGGAGAGACACCGGGGAGCTGTTTTTT.

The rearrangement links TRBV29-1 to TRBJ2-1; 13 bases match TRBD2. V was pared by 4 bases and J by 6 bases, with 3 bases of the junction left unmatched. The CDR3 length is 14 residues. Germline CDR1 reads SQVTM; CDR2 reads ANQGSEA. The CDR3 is CSVAGTSGTNEQFF. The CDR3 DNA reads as TGCAGCGTTGCCGGGACTAGCGGGACCAATGAGCAGTTCTTC.

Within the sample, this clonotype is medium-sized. The CDR3 is CASTKTGQGTYEQYF. The CDR3 DNA is TGTGCCAGCACCAAGACCGGACAGGGTACCTACGAGCAGTACTTC. The rearrangement joins TRBV7-8 to TRBJ2-7; 8 positions match TRBD1. The germline V gene has CDR1 SGHVS and CDR2 FQNEAQ. The CDR3 is 15 residues long. Germline trimming cut 7 bases from V and 2 bases from J; bases unmatched to any gene: 10. Supplemented by reference TRBV7-8 and TRBJ2-7, the full variable domain reads GAGVSQSPRYKVAKRGQDVALRCDPISGHVSLFWYQQALGQGPEFLTYFQNEAQLDKSGLPSDRFFAERPEGSVSTLKIQRTQQEDSAVYLCASTKTGQGTYEQYFGPGTRLTVT.

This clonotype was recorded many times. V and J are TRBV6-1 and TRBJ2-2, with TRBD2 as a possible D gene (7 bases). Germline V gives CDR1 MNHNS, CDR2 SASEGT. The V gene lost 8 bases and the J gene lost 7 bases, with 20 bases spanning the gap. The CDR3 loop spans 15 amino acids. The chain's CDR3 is CASQRGGGEVGELFF. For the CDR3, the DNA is TGTGCCAGCCAAAGGGGGGGGGGAGAGGTCGGGGAGCTGTTTTTT.

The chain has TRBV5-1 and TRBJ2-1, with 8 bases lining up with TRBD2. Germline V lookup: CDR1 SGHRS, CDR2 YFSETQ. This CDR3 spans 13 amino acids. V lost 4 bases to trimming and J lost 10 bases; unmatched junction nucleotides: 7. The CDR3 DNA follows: TGCGCCAGCAGCCTAGCGGGCGGACCAGAGCAGTTCTTC. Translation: CASSLAGGPEQFF. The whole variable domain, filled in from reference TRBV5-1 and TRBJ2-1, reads KAGVTQTPRYLIKTRGQQVTLSCSPISGHRSVSWYQQTPGQGLQFLFEYFSETQRNKGNFPGRFSGRQFSNSRSEMNVSTLELGDSALYLCASSLAGGPEQFFGPGTRLTVL.

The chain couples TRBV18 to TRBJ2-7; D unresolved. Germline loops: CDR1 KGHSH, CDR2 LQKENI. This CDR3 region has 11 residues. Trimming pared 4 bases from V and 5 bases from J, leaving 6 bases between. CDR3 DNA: TGTGCCAGCTCACGGAACGACGAGCAGTACTTC. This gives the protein CASSRNDEQYF.

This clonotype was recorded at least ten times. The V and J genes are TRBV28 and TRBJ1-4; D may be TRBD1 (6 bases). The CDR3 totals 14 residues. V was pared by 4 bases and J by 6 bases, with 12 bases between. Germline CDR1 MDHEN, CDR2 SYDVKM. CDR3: CASSSTGTHEKLFF. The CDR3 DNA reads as TGTGCCAGCAGTTCTACCGGGACACATGAAAAACTGTTTTTT.

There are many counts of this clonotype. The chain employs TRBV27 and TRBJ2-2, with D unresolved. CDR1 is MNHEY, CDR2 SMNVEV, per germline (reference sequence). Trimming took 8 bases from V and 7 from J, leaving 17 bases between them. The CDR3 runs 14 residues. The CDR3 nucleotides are TGTGCCAGCGCCTCGGACCCGAGGTACGGGGAGCTGTTTTTT. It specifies CASASDPRYGELFF.

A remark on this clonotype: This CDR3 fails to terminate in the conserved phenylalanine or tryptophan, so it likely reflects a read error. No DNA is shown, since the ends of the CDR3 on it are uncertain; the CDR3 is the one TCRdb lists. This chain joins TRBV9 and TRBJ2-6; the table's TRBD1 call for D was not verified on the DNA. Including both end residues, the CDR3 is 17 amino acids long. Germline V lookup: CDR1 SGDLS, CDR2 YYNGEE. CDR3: CASSARDSHSGANVLVL.

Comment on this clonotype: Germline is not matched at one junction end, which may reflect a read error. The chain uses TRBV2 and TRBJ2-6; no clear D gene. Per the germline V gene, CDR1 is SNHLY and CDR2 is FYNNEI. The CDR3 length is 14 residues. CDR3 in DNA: TGTGCCTGCAGTGGGCTAGCTGGGGCCAACGTCCTGACTTTC. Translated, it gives CACSGLAGANVLTF.

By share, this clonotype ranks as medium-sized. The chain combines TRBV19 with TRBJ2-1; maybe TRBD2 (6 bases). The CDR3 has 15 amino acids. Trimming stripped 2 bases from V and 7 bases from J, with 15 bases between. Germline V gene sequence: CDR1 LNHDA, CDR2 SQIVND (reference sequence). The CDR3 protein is CASSITGTGRNEQFF. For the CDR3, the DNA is TGTGCCAGTAGTATAACCGGGACTGGGAGAAATGAGCAGTTCTTC.

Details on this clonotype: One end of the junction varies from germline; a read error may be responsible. CDR3 nucleotide sequence: TGTGCCAGCAGCTTGGGGCCAGGGTCGTCCTTC. Amino acids: CASSLGPGSSF. This sequence joins TRBV5-6 and TRBJ2-7; tentative D call: TRBD1 (5 bases). CDR3 length: 11 amino acids. The germline CDR1 and CDR2 sequences are SGHDT and YYEEEE. The full variable domain, completed using reference TRBV5-6 and TRBJ2-7, is DAGVTQSPTHLIKTRGQQVTLRCSPKSGHDTVSWYQQALGQGPQFIFQYYEEEERQRGNFPDRFSGHQFPNYSSELNVNALLLGDSALYLCASSLGPGSSFGPGTRLTVT.

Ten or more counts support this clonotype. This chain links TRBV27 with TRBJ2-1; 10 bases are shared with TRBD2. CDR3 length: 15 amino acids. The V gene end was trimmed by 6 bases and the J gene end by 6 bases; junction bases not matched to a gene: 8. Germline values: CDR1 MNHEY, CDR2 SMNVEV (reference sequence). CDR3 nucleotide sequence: TGTGCCAGCAGCAAGCGGGAGGGCAATCTCAATGAGCAGTTCTTC. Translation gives CASSKREGNLNEQFF.

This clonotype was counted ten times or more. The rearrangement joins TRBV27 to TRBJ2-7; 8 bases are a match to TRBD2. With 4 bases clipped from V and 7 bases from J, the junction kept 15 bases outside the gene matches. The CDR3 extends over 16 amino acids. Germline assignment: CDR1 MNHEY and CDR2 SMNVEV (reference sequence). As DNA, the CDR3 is TGTGCCAGCAGTTCGTACGTGACTAGCGCCCGTAGGGAGCAGTACTTC. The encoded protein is CASSSYVTSARREQYF.

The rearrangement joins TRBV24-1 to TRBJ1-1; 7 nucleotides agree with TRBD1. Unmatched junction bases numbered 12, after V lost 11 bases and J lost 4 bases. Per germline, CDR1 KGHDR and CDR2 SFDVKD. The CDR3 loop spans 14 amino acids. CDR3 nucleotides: TGTGCCATTAAGGACAGGCGACGTGGCACTGAAGCTTTCTTT. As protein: CAIKDRRRGTEAFF.

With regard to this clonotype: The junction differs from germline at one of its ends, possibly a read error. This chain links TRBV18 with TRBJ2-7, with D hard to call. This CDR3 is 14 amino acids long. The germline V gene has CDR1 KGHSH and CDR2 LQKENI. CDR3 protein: CASSPRDARFEQYF. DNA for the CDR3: TGTGCCAGCTCTCCACGTGACGCCCGTTTCGAGCAGTACTTC. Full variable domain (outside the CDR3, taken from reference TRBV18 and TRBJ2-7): NAGVMQNPRHLVRRRGQEARLRCSPMKGHSHVYWYRQLPEEGLKFMVYLQKENIIDESGMPKERFSAEFPKEGPSILRIQQVVRGDSAAYFCASSPRDARFEQYFGPGTRLTVT.

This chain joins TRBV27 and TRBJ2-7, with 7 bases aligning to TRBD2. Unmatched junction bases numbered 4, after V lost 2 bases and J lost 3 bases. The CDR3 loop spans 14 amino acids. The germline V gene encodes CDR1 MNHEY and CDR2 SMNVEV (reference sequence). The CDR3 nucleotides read TGTGCCAGCAGTTTACTAGCGGAAAACTACGAGCAGTACTTC. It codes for CASSLLAENYEQYF.

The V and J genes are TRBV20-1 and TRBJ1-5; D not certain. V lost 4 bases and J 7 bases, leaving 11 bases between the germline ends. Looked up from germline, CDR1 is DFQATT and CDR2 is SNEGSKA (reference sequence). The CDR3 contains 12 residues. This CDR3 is CSATPPAQPQHF. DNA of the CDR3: TGCAGTGCTACTCCCCCAGCGCAGCCCCAGCATTTT.

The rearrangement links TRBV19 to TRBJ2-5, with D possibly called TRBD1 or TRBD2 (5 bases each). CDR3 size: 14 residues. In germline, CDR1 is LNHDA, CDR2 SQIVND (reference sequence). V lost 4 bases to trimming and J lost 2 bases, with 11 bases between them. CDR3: CASSTGALQETQYF. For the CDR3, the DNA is TGTGCCAGTAGTACCGGGGCGTTACAAGAGACCCAGTACTTC.

The CDR3 sequence: CASTKDGAVNQPQHF. The CDR3 DNA is TGTGCCAGCACCAAAGACGGGGCGGTCAATCAGCCCCAGCATTTT. The chain uses TRBV2 and TRBJ1-5; D might be TRBD1 (5 bases). This CDR3 contains 15 residues. V was cut by 7 bases and J by 3 bases, with 16 bases left in between. The germline V gene has CDR1 SNHLY and CDR2 FYNNEI.

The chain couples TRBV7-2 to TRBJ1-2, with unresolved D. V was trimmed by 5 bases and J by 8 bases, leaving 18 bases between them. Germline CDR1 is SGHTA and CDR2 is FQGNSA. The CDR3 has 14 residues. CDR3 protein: CASSPPPTNLGYTF. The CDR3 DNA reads TGTGCCAGCAGCCCCCCCCCGACAAATCTAGGCTACACCTTC.

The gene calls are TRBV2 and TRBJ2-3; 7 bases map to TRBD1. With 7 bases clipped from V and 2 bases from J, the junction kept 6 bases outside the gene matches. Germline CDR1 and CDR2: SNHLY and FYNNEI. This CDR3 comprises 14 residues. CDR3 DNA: TGTGCCAGCAAGGCCGGGACAGTCACAGATACGCAGTATTTT. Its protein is CASKAGTVTDTQYF. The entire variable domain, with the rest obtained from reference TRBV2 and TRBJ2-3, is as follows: EPEVTQTPSHQVTQMGQEVILRCVPISNHLYFYWYRQILGQKVEFLVSFYNNEISEKSEIFDDQFSVERPDGSNFTLKIRSTKLEDSAMYFCASKAGTVTDTQYFGPGTRLTVL.

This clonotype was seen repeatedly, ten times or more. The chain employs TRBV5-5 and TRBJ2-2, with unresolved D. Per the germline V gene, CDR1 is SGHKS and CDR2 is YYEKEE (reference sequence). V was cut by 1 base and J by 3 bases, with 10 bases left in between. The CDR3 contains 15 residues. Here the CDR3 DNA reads TGTGCCAGCAGCTTGAGTCCTGTGGACACCGGGGAGCTGTTTTTT. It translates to CASSLSPVDTGELFF.